This TCR beta chain was recovered during a study of control samples from healthy donors and cancer patients. The trim removed 0 bases at V and 3 bases at J, leaving 5 bases unmatched. The CDR3 is 15 residues long. Germline lookup yields CDR1 SGHRS and CDR2 YFSETQ. TCRdb's copy holds only in-frame clones and misses some; the assay was immunoSEQ multiplex PCR. The data show some 130,000 clones, 70% to 90% seen once. The chain has TRBV5-1 and TRBJ2-7; TRBD2 aligns across 8 bases. The sample comprised blood. The sequence came from a woman aged 30 to 39 in good health. The CDR3 loop is CASSLEAGGIYEQYF. The CDR3 coding sequence is TGCGCCAGCAGCTTGGAGGCGGGAGGAATCTACGAGCAGTACTTC.